The 3 T cell receptor beta chains listed next were all sequenced from one sample in a study of T-cell reconstitution after alpha-beta-depleted transplantation in children. Unique molecular identifiers were incorporated into the prepared TCRbeta library. TCRdb itself ran the PCR reads through MiXCR, one entry per CDR3 protein. Of approximately 150,000 distinct CDR3 sequences in the sample, around 8.8% were seen once. This specimen consisted of PBMCs, mostly from graft donor cells, obtained 180 days after TCRalphabeta/CD19-depleted stem cell transplant. The receptors originated from a female patient between 2 and 10 years old who had a stem cell transplant for congenital amegakaryocytic thrombocytopenia, so the T cells may come from the graft donor.

This clonotype occurred a few times. The chain couples TRBV5-1 to TRBJ1-4; no reliable D call. CDR3 length: 13 residues. CDR1 is SGHRS and CDR2 is YFSETQ in the germline V gene. Between the trimmed V and J ends, which lost 0 bases and 5 bases, there was a span of 5 bases. The CDR3 DNA is TGCGCCAGCAGCTTGGGGTGGAATGAAAAACTGTTTTTT. It translates to CASSLGWNEKLFF.

The J gene is TRBJ2-2, the V gene TRBV5-1; D gene ambiguous. Trimming removed 6 bases at V and 2 bases at J, with 11 bases between. Germline lookup yields CDR1 SGHRS and CDR2 YFSETQ. The CDR3 contains 14 residues. The CDR3 is CASKFPINTGELFF. The CDR3 nucleotides are TGCGCCAGCAAATTCCCGATTAACACCGGGGAGCTGTTTTTT.

The chain couples TRBV5-4 to TRBJ2-7, with TRBD2 identical over 7 bases. This CDR3 is built from 16 residues. Germline V gene sequence: CDR1 SGHNT, CDR2 YYREEE (reference sequence). With 4 bases clipped from V and 4 bases from J, the junction kept 14 bases outside the gene matches. The CDR3 DNA sequence: TGTGCCAGCAGCCCCCGGGGCGGGAGACACTTATACGAGCAGTACTTC. This codes for CASSPRGGRHLYEQYF.